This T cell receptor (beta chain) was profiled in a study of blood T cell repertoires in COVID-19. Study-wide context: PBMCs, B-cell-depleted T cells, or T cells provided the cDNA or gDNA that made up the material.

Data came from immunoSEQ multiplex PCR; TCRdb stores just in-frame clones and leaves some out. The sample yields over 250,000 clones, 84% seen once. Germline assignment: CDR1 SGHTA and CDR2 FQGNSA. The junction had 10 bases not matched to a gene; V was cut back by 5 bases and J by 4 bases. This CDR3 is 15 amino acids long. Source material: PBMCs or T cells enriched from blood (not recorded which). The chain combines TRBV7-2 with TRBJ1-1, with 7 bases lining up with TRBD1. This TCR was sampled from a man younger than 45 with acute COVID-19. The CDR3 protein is CASSPSPGGITEAFF. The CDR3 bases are TGTGCCAGCAGCCCAAGCCCAGGGGGGATCACTGAAGCTTTCTTT.